This is a list of T cell receptor beta chains from one sample in a study of metastatic and nonmetastatic thyroid tumors. MiXCR was used by TCRdb to re-call the PCR reads. Here the sample spans 15,000 to 20,000 clones, around 22% being singletons. Sequences were obtained from adjacent normal tissue. Receptor source: a female donor with papillary thyroid cancer or a benign thyroid nodule (not recorded which). Some clones in this sample may be carry-over from other donors' samples. Each CDR3 is given with its conserved first and last residue. D genes are given only for firm matches. A row's size may be missing; if present it is once, few, many or a size class.

NA	NA	TRBV18	TRBJ1-2	CASSPRNQLYGYTF	TGTGCCAGCTCACCACGTAACCAGCTCTATGGCTACACCTTC
NA	NA	TRBV10-3	TRBJ2-7	CAIADRLPSYEQYF	TGTGCCATCGCTGACAGGCTCCCATCCTACGAGCAGTACTTC
TRBD2	few	TRBV20-1	TRBJ2-1	CSAISGTSVYNEQFF	TGCAGTGCTATCAGCGGGACTAGCGTTTACAATGAGCAGTTCTTC
TRBD1	NA	TRBV20-1	TRBJ2-2	CSASTGGTGELFF	TGCAGTGCGTCGACAGGGGGCACCGGGGAGCTGTTTTTT
TRBD1	few	TRBV28	TRBJ1-2	CASSSRDSYGYTF	TGTGCCAGCAGTTCTCGGGACAGCTATGGCTACACCTTC
NA	few	TRBV2	TRBJ2-5	CASSEVVGGRETQYF	TGTGCCAGCAGTGAAGTTGTGGGGGGGCGAGAGACCCAGTACTTC
NA	few	TRBV6-5	TRBJ2-1	CASSYTRTVSYNEQFF	TGTGCCAGCAGTTACACCAGGACTGTATCCTACAATGAGCAGTTCTTC
NA	NA	TRBV27	TRBJ2-7	CASSWGAGRSYEQYF	TGTGCCAGCAGTTGGGGGGCAGGGCGTTCCTACGAGCAGTACTTC
NA	NA	TRBV6-1	TRBJ2-1	CASSDARTVSNEQFF	TGTGCCAGCAGTGATGCCCGGACAGTGAGCAATGAGCAGTTCTTC
TRBD2	NA	TRBV9	TRBJ2-3	CASSVSGGFTDTQYF	TGTGCCAGCAGCGTTAGCGGGGGCTTCACAGATACGCAGTATTTT
NA	NA	TRBV20-1	TRBJ2-7	CSARAWNAYEQYF	TGCAGTGCTAGAGCCTGGAACGCCTACGAGCAGTACTTC
TRBD2	few	TRBV28	TRBJ2-1	CASGLVAGEIYNEQFF	TGTGCCAGCGGATTAGTAGCGGGAGAGATCTACAATGAGCAGTTCTTC
TRBD1	NA	TRBV20-1	TRBJ1-2	CSARELGQGDYGYTF	TGCAGTGCTAGAGAGTTGGGACAGGGGGACTATGGCTACACCTTC
NA	NA	TRBV2	TRBJ1-6	CASSETGRARGSPLHF	TGTGCCAGCAGTGAAACGGGCAGGGCAAGAGGTTCACCCCTCCACTTT
TRBD1	NA	TRBV11-1	TRBJ1-2	CASSPQGVNYGYTF	TGTGCCAGCAGCCCCCAGGGGGTCAACTATGGCTACACCTTC
NA	many	TRBV12-3/TRBV12-4	TRBJ1-1	CASSALSTLTEAFF	TGTGCCAGCAGTGCCCTTTCTACGCTCACTGAAGCTTTCTTT
NA	NA	TRBV5-1	TRBJ2-7	CATRRNSETAYEQYF	TGCGCCACCCGGCGGAACAGTGAAACGGCCTACGAGCAGTACTTC
NA	NA	TRBV20-1	TRBJ2-7	CSASFSRYEQYF	TGCAGTGCTTCCTTTAGTAGATACGAGCAGTACTTC
NA	NA	TRBV11-2	TRBJ2-1	CASSLLRDVGLGDEQFF	TGTGCCAGCAGCTTGTTACGGGACGTTGGACTTGGGGATGAGCAGTTCTTC
TRBD2	few	TRBV2	TRBJ2-1	CASSWTSGSAYNEQFF	TGTGCCAGCAGCTGGACTAGCGGGAGTGCCTACAATGAGCAGTTCTTC
TRBD2	few	TRBV6-1	TRBJ2-3	CASSERGVEDTQYF	TGTGCCAGCAGTGAACGGGGGGTTGAAGATACGCAGTATTTT
TRBD2	NA	TRBV20-1	TRBJ2-7	CSARTSGRYEQYF	TGCAGTGCTAGAACTAGCGGGAGATACGAGCAGTACTTC
TRBD1	NA	TRBV27	TRBJ1-2	CASSLTGVNGYTF	TGTGCCAGCAGTTTAACAGGGGTGAATGGCTACACCTTC
NA	few	TRBV5-1	TRBJ1-2	CASSSQEYGYTF	TGCGCCAGCAGCTCTCAGGAATATGGCTACACCTTC
TRBD1	few	TRBV27	TRBJ1-2	CASSFWTGVGYTF	TGTGCCAGCAGTTTTTGGACAGGGGTTGGCTACACCTTC
NA	NA	TRBV19	TRBJ2-2	CASSIWDWGDTGELFF	TGTGCCAGTAGTATATGGGACTGGGGTGACACCGGGGAGCTGTTTTTT
NA	few	TRBV19	TRBJ1-3	CASSIPADSGNTIYF	TGTGCCAGTAGTATCCCGGCAGACTCTGGAAACACCATATATTTT